The present T cell receptor (beta chain) was sequenced within a study of cytomegalovirus exposure and HLA in healthy donors. Study-wide results and limits: Generally TCR sequences proved uncommon, though certain public TCRs appeared in numerous donors. Equally common other TCR beta chains were less clonally expanded than HLA-associated ones, a later analysis found. The sole available immune exposure information was CMV serostatus.

With 7 bases removed from V and 5 bases from J, the gap between germline ends came to 11 bases. Germline V gives CDR1 WNHNN, CDR2 SYGVQD (reference sequence). This CDR3 is built from 12 residues. Primers: 60 Vbeta forward and 13 Jbeta reverse. How the authors handled the data: It was a later analysis that counted tens of millions of unique TCR beta chains, of which around 11 million were shared. Produced via immunoSEQ multiplex PCR; TCRdb's table is partial and in-frame only. The DNA was the basis for D and trimming; V, J and clone size are from that table. The data contain some 150,000 clones, approximately 80% of them singletons. On this clone itself: Its cognate antigen is unknown.

The V call is TRBV10-1, the J call TRBJ2-5; D perhaps matches TRBD1 (6 bases). Material: PBMCs. This clonotype originated in a woman in her fifties or sixties in good health and CMV-seronegative. The CDR3 loop reads CASKRGFETQYF. DNA of the CDR3: TGCGCCAGCAAGAGGGGGTTCGAGACCCAGTACTTC.